This is a list of T cell receptor beta chains from one sample in a study of blood T cell repertoires in COVID-19. TCRdb's copy holds only in-frame clones and misses some; the assay was immunoSEQ multiplex PCR. The data hold fewer than 250,000 clones, with roughly 80% observed a single time. The sample comprised peripheral blood. These receptors were obtained from a woman aged 65 to 85 with acute or convalescent COVID-19. Each CDR3 is given with its conserved first and last residue. Fields, in order: clone size, V gene, D gene, J gene, CDR3 DNA, CDR3 protein. D genes are given only for firm matches. Expanded clones are given a class, and other clones once, few, many or no size at all.

clone_size: .; v_call: TRBV24-1; d_call: TRBD1; j_call: TRBJ2-7; cdr3_nt: TGTGCCACCAGTGATTACACAGGGGGCGCGTACGAGCAGTACTTC; cdr3_aa: CATSDYTGGAYEQYF
clone_size: few; v_call: TRBV7-8; d_call: .; j_call: TRBJ1-5; cdr3_nt: TGTGCCAGCAGCCCCTCGGACTCTAGCAATCAGCCCCAGCATTTT; cdr3_aa: CASSPSDSSNQPQHF
clone_size: .; v_call: TRBV19; d_call: .; j_call: TRBJ1-5; cdr3_nt: TGTGCCAGTAGTATAGCCAGCCAGGGGCATCAGCCCCAGCATTTT; cdr3_aa: CASSIASQGHQPQHF
clone_size: .; v_call: TRBV5-6; d_call: .; j_call: TRBJ2-7; cdr3_nt: TGTGCCAGCAGCTTGGCCGGTTCGGCCAGGGCCGGCTACGAGCAGTACTTC; cdr3_aa: CASSLAGSARAGYEQYF
clone_size: .; v_call: TRBV3-1/TRBV3-2; d_call: .; j_call: TRBJ2-7; cdr3_nt: TGTGCCAGCAGCCAAGTCCGGGAGCAGTACTTC; cdr3_aa: CASSQVREQYF
clone_size: once; v_call: TRBV30; d_call: .; j_call: TRBJ2-7; cdr3_nt: TGTGCCTGGAGTGGAAGGACAGTTTCCTACGAGCAGTACTTC; cdr3_aa: CAWSGRTVSYEQYF
clone_size: .; v_call: TRBV5-1; d_call: .; j_call: TRBJ2-6; cdr3_nt: TGCGCCAGCAGCGCGGTCAGGGGCTCTGGGGCCAACGTCCTGACTTTC; cdr3_aa: CASSAVRGSGANVLTF
clone_size: .; v_call: TRBV11-2; d_call: TRBD1; j_call: TRBJ2-1; cdr3_nt: TGTGCCAGCAGCTTAGTTTCCCGACAGGGGTGGGGCAATGAGCAGTTCTTC; cdr3_aa: CASSLVSRQGWGNEQFF
clone_size: once; v_call: TRBV7-6; d_call: .; j_call: TRBJ2-3; cdr3_nt: TGTGCCAGCAGCTTAGATTACACAGATACGCAGTATTTT; cdr3_aa: CASSLDYTDTQYF
clone_size: .; v_call: TRBV5-5; d_call: .; j_call: TRBJ2-1; cdr3_nt: TGTGCCAGCAGCCCCCAGAATGAGCAGTTCTTC; cdr3_aa: CASSPQNEQFF
clone_size: few; v_call: TRBV19; d_call: .; j_call: TRBJ2-1; cdr3_nt: TGTGCCAGTAGGCAGAGGAGCTCCTACAATGAGCAGTTCTTC; cdr3_aa: CASRQRSSYNEQFF
clone_size: few; v_call: TRBV19; d_call: .; j_call: TRBJ2-6; cdr3_nt: TGTGCCAGTCGCCGGGGATCTGGGGCCAACGTCCTGACTTTC; cdr3_aa: CASRRGSGANVLTF
clone_size: few; v_call: TRBV4-2; d_call: .; j_call: TRBJ2-7; cdr3_nt: TGTGCCAGCAGCCAAGAGTGGGCGACCCTCTCCTACGAGCAGTACTTC; cdr3_aa: CASSQEWATLSYEQYF
clone_size: .; v_call: TRBV24-1; d_call: .; j_call: TRBJ1-2; cdr3_nt: TGTGCCACCAGTGATTTGGGGAGGGTAAATGGCTACACCTTC; cdr3_aa: CATSDLGRVNGYTF
clone_size: .; v_call: TRBV6-5; d_call: .; j_call: TRBJ2-5; cdr3_nt: TGTGCCAGCAGACTAGTACGGGAGACCCAGTACTTC; cdr3_aa: CASRLVRETQYF
clone_size: .; v_call: TRBV4-2; d_call: TRBD1; j_call: TRBJ1-5; cdr3_nt: TGTGCCAGCAGCCATGGACAGGGTGGAGGTCAGCCCCAGCATTTT; cdr3_aa: CASSHGQGGGQPQHF
clone_size: .; v_call: TRBV4-3; d_call: TRBD1; j_call: TRBJ1-6; cdr3_nt: TGCGCCAGCAGCCAAGCTGCAGGGGGGTATTCACCCCTCCACTTT; cdr3_aa: CASSQAAGGYSPLHF
clone_size: few; v_call: TRBV19; d_call: .; j_call: TRBJ1-1; cdr3_nt: TGTGCCAGTAAGTTGTCGGAGCCTGCGAACACTGAAGCTTTCTTT; cdr3_aa: CASKLSEPANTEAFF